This T cell receptor beta chain was captured in a study of cytomegalovirus exposure and HLA in healthy donors. Germline-derived CDR1 and CDR2 are SEHNR and FQNEAQ (reference sequence). The CDR3 consists of 16 residues. Trimming shortened V by 5 bases and J by 8 bases, and 19 bases separated the two germline ends. Findings and limits, study-wide: TCR beta chains numbering about 160 were designated cytomegalovirus-associated. Being indistinguishable, some V segments were excluded, TRBV6-2 and TRBV6-3 among them. A later look showed TCR association rates differing by HLA locus, highest for DRB1 and lowest for HLA-C.

For this clone: Its antigen is not known.

The PCR contained 60 Vbeta and 13 Jbeta primers. Source study methods: A follow-up analysis tallied 73 million or so unique TCR beta chains, approximately 11 million shared. Produced via immunoSEQ multiplex PCR; TCRdb's table is partial and in-frame only. V and J calls and clone size are as listed in that table; D and trimming were resolved from the DNA. Its clone listing holds about 140,000 clones. V usage is TRBV7-9 and J usage is TRBJ1-6; the D gene is possibly TRBD1 (6 bases). Source material: PBMCs. This TCR was recovered from a man aged 40-50 years in good health and CMV-seronegative. This CDR3 reads CASSLYRTEIHSPLHF. In DNA form, the CDR3 reads TGTGCCAGCAGCCTATATAGGACAGAGATACATTCACCCCTCCACTTT.